This TCR beta chain was captured by sequencing in a study of cytomegalovirus exposure and HLA in healthy donors. Germline V CDR1 and CDR2: MNHEY, SMNVEV (reference sequence). V lost 5 bases, J lost 1 base, and 5 bases stayed unmatched. CDR3 size: 15 residues. Study-level results: The study flagged some 170 TCR beta chains as cytomegalovirus-associated. An apparent linkage of common viral pathogens to several of the most significant clusters emerged in a later analysis.

Comment on this clone: What it binds is unknown.

With 60 Vbeta and 13 Jbeta primers, the PCR was carried out. Method: immunoSEQ multiplex PCR; TCRdb's copy keeps in-frame clones and lacks some. Among a few hundred thousand clones, 75% to 90% were seen once, and the ten largest hold about 0.3%. The sequence was collected from a girl aged 2-10 years in good health and CMV-seronegative. Input material: PBMCs. This chain uses TRBV27 with TRBJ1-1; 9 nucleotides align to TRBD1. CDR3 protein: CASSPGTGRNTEAFF. CDR3 DNA: TGTGCCAGCAGTCCAGGGACAGGGAGGAACACTGAAGCTTTCTTT.